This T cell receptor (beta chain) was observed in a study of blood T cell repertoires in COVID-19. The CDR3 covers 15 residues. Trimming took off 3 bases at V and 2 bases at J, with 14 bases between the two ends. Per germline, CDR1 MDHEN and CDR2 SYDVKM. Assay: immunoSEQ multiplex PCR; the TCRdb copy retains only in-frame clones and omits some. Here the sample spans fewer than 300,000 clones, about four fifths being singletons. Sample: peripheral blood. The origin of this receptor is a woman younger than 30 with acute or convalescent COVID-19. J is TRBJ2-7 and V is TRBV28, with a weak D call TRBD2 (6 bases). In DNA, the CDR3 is TGTGCCAGCAGTTTTGCGGGGACCGCCACCTACGAGCAGTACTTC. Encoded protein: CASSFAGTATYEQYF. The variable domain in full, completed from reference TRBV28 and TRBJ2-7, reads DVKVTQSSRYLVKRTGEKVFLECVQDMDHENMFWYRQDPGLGLRLIYFSYDVKMKEKGDIPEGYSVSREKKERFSLILESASTNQTSMYLCASSFAGTATYEQYFGPGTRLTVT.